Presented here are 31 T cell receptor beta chains from one specimen sequenced in a study of T cell changes during pregnancy in multiple sclerosis. This table comes from immunoSEQ multiplex PCR, and its TCRdb copy is limited to in-frame clones, with some not included. The table shows 55,000 to 70,000 clones, with roughly 93% occurring only once. The sequenced sample was peripheral blood, obtained after pregnancy. The receptors were sampled from a female donor with multiple sclerosis, enrolled in a pregnancy study.

V is TRBV18 and J is TRBJ2-6; D might be TRBD2 (5 bases). Trimming shortened V by 3 bases and J by 0 bases, and 6 bases separated the two germline ends. This CDR3 comprises 15 residues. The germline gives CDR1 KGHSH, CDR2 LQKENI. CDR3 protein: CASSPRDSGANVLTF. The CDR3 DNA is TGTGCCAGCTCACCTCGGGACTCTGGGGCCAACGTCCTGACTTTC.

The chain joins TRBV5-1 to TRBJ2-7; the D is unclear. CDR3 length equals 11 residues. From germline, CDR1 is SGHRS and CDR2 YFSETQ. Trimming removed 4 bases at V and 3 bases at J, with 5 bases between. The DNA of the CDR3 is TGCGCCAGCAGCACTGACTACGAGCAGTACTTC. Amino acid sequence: CASSTDYEQYF.

V is TRBV4-2 and J is TRBJ2-2; D is perhaps TRBD2 (7 bases). The CDR3 has 18 residues. V lost 3 bases and J 5 bases, leaving 22 bases between the germline ends. Germline CDR1 LGHNA, CDR2 YNFKEQ. The chain's CDR3 is CASSQKGGDQERTGELFF. The CDR3, as DNA: TGTGCCAGCAGCCAGAAAGGGGGGGACCAGGAGAGGACCGGGGAGCTGTTTTTT.

This chain joins TRBV5-8 and TRBJ1-2; 8 bases agree with TRBD1. This CDR3 has 14 residues. Germline loops: CDR1 SGHTS, CDR2 YDEGEE. The J segment lost 7 bases and the V segment lost 4 bases, leaving 9 bases of the junction unmatched. The DNA for the CDR3 is TGTGCCAGCAGCCGGGGGCAGGGGGCTGTTGGCTACACCTTC. Its translation is CASSRGQGAVGYTF.

This chain joins TRBV5-1 and TRBJ1-4, with TRBD1 as a possible D gene (5 bases). The CDR3 is 13 residues long. The ends were cut back, 4 bases at V and 4 bases at J, with 8 bases in the middle. CDR1 is SGHRS and CDR2 is YFSETQ in the germline V gene. The CDR3 spells CASSPGGNEKLFF. For the CDR3, the DNA is TGCGCCAGCAGCCCGGGGGGTAATGAAAAACTGTTTTTT. The full variable domain, rest sourced from reference TRBV5-1 and TRBJ1-4, is KAGVTQTPRYLIKTRGQQVTLSCSPISGHRSVSWYQQTPGQGLQFLFEYFSETQRNKGNFPGRFSGRQFSNSRSEMNVSTLELGDSALYLCASSPGGNEKLFFGSGTQLSVL.

The chain couples TRBV5-6 to TRBJ2-4, with TRBD2 matching 7 bases. Unmatched junction bases numbered 4, after V lost 0 bases and J lost 1 base. Germline V gene lookup returns CDR1 SGHDT and CDR2 YYEEEE. CDR3 length equals 16 residues. The CDR3 DNA follows: TGTGCCAGCAGCTTGGGGGCGGGAGAGGCCAAAAACATTCAGTACTTC. This sequence encodes CASSLGAGEAKNIQYF.

The chain joins TRBV11-2 to TRBJ2-3, with a weak D call TRBD2 (5 bases). V dropped 1 base and J dropped 2 bases, with 13 bases sitting between them. The CDR3 runs 16 residues. Germline CDR1 SGHAT, CDR2 FQNNGV. The CDR3, as DNA: TGTGCCAGCAGCTTAGTAATCGGGCTAGCCACAGATACGCAGTATTTT. This gives the protein CASSLVIGLATDTQYF.

The rearrangement joins TRBV29-1 to TRBJ1-1; possibly TRBD1 for D (6 bases). The CDR3 extends over 17 amino acids. Per the germline V gene, CDR1 is SQVTM and CDR2 is ANQGSEA. Between the trimmed V and J ends, which lost 4 bases and 3 bases, there was a span of 24 bases. The CDR3 is CSVGTPGARVWDTEAFF. The CDR3 DNA is TGCAGCGTTGGGACCCCAGGGGCCCGCGTTTGGGACACTGAAGCTTTCTTT.

The gene calls are TRBV7-2 and TRBJ1-5; 10 nucleotides agree with TRBD1. Germline assignment: CDR1 SGHTA and CDR2 FQGNSA. The CDR3 is 14 amino acids. J lost 7 bases, V lost 5 bases, and 5 bases had no gene match. The CDR3 loop is CASSQTGGWQPQHF. As DNA, the CDR3 is TGTGCCAGCAGCCAGACAGGGGGCTGGCAGCCCCAGCATTTT. Together with reference TRBV7-2 and TRBJ1-5, the CDR3 gives the full variable domain: GAGVSQSPSNKVTEKGKDVELRCDPISGHTALYWYRQSLGQGLEFLIYFQGNSAPDKSGLPSDRFSAERTGGSVSTLTIQRTQQEDSAVYLCASSQTGGWQPQHFGDGTRLSIL.

The chain joins TRBV2 to TRBJ1-5; D gene uncertain. Germline V gene lookup returns CDR1 SNHLY and CDR2 FYNNEI. CDR3 size: 12 residues. Trimming removed 4 bases from V and 5 bases from J, with 6 bases in between. The CDR3: CASSATYQPQHF. In DNA, the CDR3 is TGTGCCAGCAGTGCAACATATCAGCCCCAGCATTTT.

This chain uses TRBV19 with TRBJ2-6; 8 bases fit TRBD2. The CDR3 length is 16 residues. Trimming removed 3 bases from V and 2 bases from J; junction bases left unmatched: 3. Germline CDR1 reads LNHDA; CDR2 reads SQIVND (reference sequence). The CDR3 spells CASSMPGGAGANVLTF. The CDR3 DNA reads as TGTGCCAGTAGTATGCCCGGGGGGGCTGGGGCCAACGTCCTGACTTTC.

V gene TRBV27 combines with J gene TRBJ2-7, with TRBD1 as a possible D gene (6 bases). Trimming removed 4 bases from V and 3 bases from J, with 16 bases in between. CDR1 and CDR2 from the germline V gene are MNHEY and SMNVEV (reference sequence). The CDR3 consists of 15 residues. The CDR3 coding sequence is TGTGCCAGCAGTTGGGACATGGGGTTCAACTACGAGCAGTACTTC. Encoded protein: CASSWDMGFNYEQYF.

The genes are TRBV2 and TRBJ2-1, with D unresolved. Trimming left V 2 bases short and J 5 bases short, with 7 bases between. This CDR3 has 13 residues. In germline, CDR1 is SNHLY, CDR2 FYNNEI. CDR3 nucleotides: TGTGCCAGCAGTGAACCGTTCCACAATGAGCAGTTCTTC. It translates to CASSEPFHNEQFF.

The chain is built from TRBV5-4 and TRBJ2-5; D is ambiguous. CDR3 length: 12 amino acids. Per germline, CDR1 SGHNT and CDR2 YYREEE (reference sequence). V dropped 4 bases and J dropped 2 bases, with 6 bases sitting between them. DNA of the CDR3: TGTGCCAGCAGCAACGAGCAAGAGACCCAGTACTTC. This encodes CASSNEQETQYF.

The chain joins TRBV7-9 to TRBJ1-6, with D unresolved. The CDR3 extends over 14 amino acids. Trimming shortened V by 1 base and J by 6 bases, and 7 bases separated the two germline ends. CDR1 is SEHNR, CDR2 FQNEAQ, per germline (reference sequence). CDR3 nucleotide sequence: TGTGCCAGCAGCTTAGGAGGGTTTAATTCACCCCTCCACTTT. It encodes CASSLGGFNSPLHF.

The chain uses TRBV5-6 and TRBJ2-7, with 8 bases aligning to TRBD2. This CDR3 spans 13 amino acids. The V segment lost 4 bases and the J segment 2 bases; nucleotides outside the gene matches: 2. Germline V gives CDR1 SGHDT, CDR2 YYEEEE. The CDR3 coding sequence is TGTGCCAGCAGCCCCGGGAGGGCCTACGAGCAGTACTTC. It codes for CASSPGRAYEQYF.

The V gene is TRBV13, the J gene TRBJ2-7, with 11 bases matching TRBD2. Trimming removed 1 base from V and 7 bases from J; junction bases left unmatched: 6. Germline CDR1 PRHDT, CDR2 FYEKMQ (reference sequence). The CDR3 is 15 residues long. The CDR3 DNA reads as TGTGCCAGCAGCTTAGCCCTAGCGGGAGGTGGGGAGCAGTACTTC. This codes for CASSLALAGGGEQYF.

The CDR3 loop reads CASSPNWTGSREQYF. The CDR3 region has the DNA TGTGCCAGCAGTCCAAATTGGACAGGGTCGCGCGAGCAGTACTTC. The chain combines TRBV28 with TRBJ2-7; 8 positions match TRBD1. The CDR3 has 15 amino acids. The germline CDR1 and CDR2 sequences are MDHEN and SYDVKM. V lost 5 bases, J lost 6 bases, and 12 bases stayed unmatched.

The gene calls are TRBV19 and TRBJ2-2; D is ambiguous. Germline CDR1 and CDR2: LNHDA and SQIVND (reference sequence). This CDR3 has 13 residues. The V end was cut by 5 bases, the J end by 5 bases, with 9 bases between. CDR3 loop: CASSLVTTGELFF. The CDR3 DNA reads TGTGCCAGTAGTCTGGTTACTACCGGGGAGCTGTTTTTT.

This clone was observed once. V usage is TRBV28 and J usage is TRBJ1-1; 8 positions agree with TRBD1. V shed 8 bases, J shed 5 bases, and the junction held 7 bases outside the gene matches. This CDR3 has 13 residues. Germline-derived CDR1 and CDR2 are MDHEN and SYDVKM. Here the CDR3 reads CASGGQVETEAFF. The CDR3 coding sequence is TGTGCCAGCGGGGGACAGGTGGAAACTGAAGCTTTCTTT.

This chain joins TRBV18 and TRBJ1-3, with 7 positions matching TRBD1. The V segment lost 2 bases and the J segment 7 bases; nucleotides outside the gene matches: 2. Germline V gene sequence: CDR1 KGHSH, CDR2 LQKENI. The CDR3 spans 13 residues. The CDR3 region is CASSPEGANTIYF. The CDR3, as DNA: TGTGCCAGCTCACCAGAGGGGGCGAACACCATATATTTT.

This rearrangement joins TRBV27 to TRBJ1-1, with 7 bases matching TRBD1. The trim removed 6 bases at V and 7 bases at J, leaving 8 bases unmatched. Germline V gives CDR1 MNHEY, CDR2 SMNVEV (reference sequence). The length of the CDR3 is 13 residues. The CDR3 DNA is TGTGCCAGCAGGATTGACAGGGTAGGTGAAGCTTTCTTT. Translated: CASRIDRVGEAFF.

In nucleotides, the CDR3 is TGTGCCAGCAGTTTTTTTTCGGGGGAGATCACAGATACGCAGTATTTT. Its translation: CASSFFSGEITDTQYF. The chain is built from TRBV27 and TRBJ2-3; tentative D call: TRBD2 (6 bases). V dropped 3 bases and J dropped 2 bases, with 15 bases sitting between them. Germline-derived CDR1 and CDR2 are MNHEY and SMNVEV (reference sequence). The CDR3 consists of 16 residues.

This clone was seen a single time. The V and J genes are TRBV2 and TRBJ1-5, with 9 bases matching TRBD1. Germline CDR1 SNHLY, CDR2 FYNNEI. CDR3 length equals 14 residues. J lost 6 bases, V lost 4 bases, and 4 bases had no gene match. In nucleotides, the CDR3 is TGTGCCAGCAGTGGGGACAGGGTTGGTCAGCCCCAGCATTTT. The encoded protein is CASSGDRVGQPQHF.

The chain is built from TRBV30 and TRBJ2-2; possibly TRBD2 for D (6 bases). Trimming removed 8 bases from V and 4 bases from J, with 17 bases in between. This CDR3 spans 14 amino acids. Germline V lookup: CDR1 GTSNPN, CDR2 SVGIG (reference sequence). The CDR3 DNA follows: TGTGCCGGTCGACTAGTCCTTCTCACCGGGGAGCTGTTTTTT. Its translation: CAGRLVLLTGELFF.

The genes are TRBV5-5 and TRBJ2-7; 8 nucleotides agree with TRBD2. There are 14 residues in the CDR3. Germline V lookup: CDR1 SGHKS, CDR2 YYEKEE (reference sequence). The V segment lost 5 bases and the J segment 2 bases; nucleotides outside the gene matches: 6. The DNA for the CDR3 is TGTGCCAGCAGTCCGGGGGGGGGCACCTACGAGCAGTACTTC. This sequence encodes CASSPGGGTYEQYF.

This chain links TRBV28 with TRBJ2-5, with 8 bases lining up with TRBD1. Germline V gene data show CDR1 as MDHEN and CDR2 as SYDVKM. V shed 3 bases and J 5 bases; nucleotides not matched to a gene: 8. This CDR3 region has 15 residues. The CDR3 DNA is TGTGCCAGCAGTTTCCCAAGGACAGGGAGCGAGACCCAGTACTTC. It yields the protein CASSFPRTGSETQYF.

The chain combines TRBV4-3 with TRBJ2-3; perhaps TRBD2 as D (5 bases). CDR3 length: 13 residues. CDR1 and CDR2 from the germline V gene are LGHNA and YSLEER. The ends were cut back, 2 bases at V and 4 bases at J, with 7 bases in the middle. CDR3 nucleotide sequence: TGCGCCAGCAGCCAAAGGACTTCAGATACGCAGTATTTT. It codes for CASSQRTSDTQYF.

The chain couples TRBV7-9 to TRBJ2-7; a possible D gene is TRBD2 (5 bases). CDR3 length: 13 amino acids. V lost 2 bases and J 3 bases, leaving 8 bases between the germline ends. Germline lookup yields CDR1 SEHNR and CDR2 FQNEAQ (reference sequence). In DNA form, the CDR3 reads TGTGCCAGCAGCTTAAAACGGGACTACGAGCAGTACTTC. Amino acid sequence: CASSLKRDYEQYF.

The V and J genes are TRBV29-1 and TRBJ2-5, with D possibly TRBD1 on 5 matching bases. The better agreement between TRBJ2-7 and the DNA end casts doubt on the J call. This CDR3 region has 11 residues. Germline lookup yields CDR1 SQVTM and CDR2 ANQGSEA. The CDR3, as DNA: TGCAGCGGTGGACACCCTTCCGAGCAGTACTTC. As protein: CSGGHPSEQYF.

The chain carries TRBV19 and TRBJ1-2; 11 nucleotides agree with TRBD1. This CDR3 region has 15 residues. Trimming removed 5 bases from V and 3 bases from J; junction bases left unmatched: 5. The germline CDR1 and CDR2 sequences are LNHDA and SQIVND (reference sequence). The CDR3 region is CASSVGTGGYYGYTF. As DNA, the CDR3 is TGTGCCAGTAGTGTCGGGACAGGGGGATACTATGGCTACACCTTC.